This entry lists 3 T cell receptor beta chains sequenced from one sample in a study of regulatory T cells in long-lasting Graves disease. Building the TCR beta libraries relied on iRepertoire HTBI primers, and CDR3 regions underwent Arm-PCR. One entry per CDR3 protein results from TCRdb running MiXCR on the multiplex PCR reads. There are fewer than 450,000 distinct CDR3 sequences in the sample; 23% occur only once, and about a quarter lies in the top ten. The time point denotes: persistent/refractory GD, antithyroid drugs over 5 years with positive TRAb. Extracted RNA from PBMCs served as the source of the TCR library. Sample: peripheral blood mononuclear cells (PBMCs), taken when the disease was refractory, from a patient treated with antithyroid drugs. The receptors were gathered from a female donor with Graves disease.

This clonotype was observed a handful of times. The chain uses TRBV18 and TRBJ2-5; TRBD2 agrees at 9 bases. CDR1 is KGHSH, CDR2 LQKENI, per germline. V lost 2 bases to trimming and J lost 1 base; unmatched junction nucleotides: 2. The CDR3 sequence is 15 residues long. CDR3 sequence reads: CASSPIAGVQETQYF. As DNA, the CDR3 is TGTGCCAGCTCACCAATAGCGGGAGTCCAAGAGACCCAGTACTTC.

In its sample, this clonotype was seen many times. V usage is TRBV29-1 and J usage is TRBJ1-1; no definite D call. The V gene's germline CDR1 is SQVTM and CDR2 ANQGSEA. The CDR3 has 10 residues. Trimming left V 4 bases short and J 2 bases short, with 2 bases between. CDR3 residues: CSVGNTEAFF. In DNA, the CDR3 is TGCAGCGTTGGAAACACTGAAGCTTTCTTT.

This clonotype showed up many times. CDR3 protein: CASSYSDRGGEKLFF. The CDR3 nucleotides read TGTGCCAGCAGTTACTCCGACAGGGGAGGAGAAAAACTGTTTTTT. The chain recombines TRBV6-5 with TRBJ1-4; 8 bases are a match to TRBD1. The CDR3 sequence is 15 residues long. Unmatched junction bases numbered 5, after V lost 0 bases and J lost 8 bases. CDR1 and CDR2 from the germline V gene are MNHEY and SVGAGI.